Included here is one T cell receptor beta chain sequence, with context. Its matching antigen is unknown. The sample comes from a study of CD8 T cells in Susac syndrome. Study-wide results and caveats: By the study's own acknowledgment, its TCR sequencing and HLA analysis included relatively few individuals.

In blood CD8+ and CD4+ T cells, TCR beta underwent sequencing. FACS was used to enrich TEMRA cells, whereas the CD8+ and CD4+ T cells were obtained by negative isolation. After extraction with the RNeasy kit, roughly 0.45 to 1 ug of the RNA was reverse transcribed using random hexamers. The immunoSEQ assay covered 54 Vbeta and 13 Jbeta segments for CDR3. MiXCR, run by TCRdb on the immunoSEQ multiplex PCR reads, gives a single entry per CDR3 protein. The data contain over 350,000 distinct CDR3 sequences, more than 80% of them singletons. Trimming cost V 1 base and J 0 bases; bases outside gene matches: 6. The CDR3 sequence is 17 residues long. Germline V gives CDR1 MGHRA, CDR2 YSYEKL.

The sequenced material came from CD8+ T cells from PBMCs. This chain uses TRBV4-1 with TRBJ2-7; 10 nucleotides agree with TRBD2. The TCR originated in a human donor with multiple sclerosis. The CDR3 bases are TGCGCCAGCAGCCAAGCTACCGGGACTAGCGTCTCCTACGAGCAGTACTTC. The encoded protein is CASSQATGTSVSYEQYF.